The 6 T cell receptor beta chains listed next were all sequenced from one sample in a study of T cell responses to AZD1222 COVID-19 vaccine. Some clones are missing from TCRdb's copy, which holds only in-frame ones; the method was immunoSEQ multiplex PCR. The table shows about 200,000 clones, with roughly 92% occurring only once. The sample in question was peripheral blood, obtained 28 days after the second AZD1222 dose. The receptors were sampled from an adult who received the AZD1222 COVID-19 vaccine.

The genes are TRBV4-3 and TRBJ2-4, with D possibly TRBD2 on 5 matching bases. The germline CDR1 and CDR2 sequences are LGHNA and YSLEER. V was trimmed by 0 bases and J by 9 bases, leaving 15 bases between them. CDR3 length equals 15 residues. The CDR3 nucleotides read TGCGCCAGCAGCCAAGATTATGTGGAGGCGGGCATTCAGTACTTC. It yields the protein CASSQDYVEAGIQYF.

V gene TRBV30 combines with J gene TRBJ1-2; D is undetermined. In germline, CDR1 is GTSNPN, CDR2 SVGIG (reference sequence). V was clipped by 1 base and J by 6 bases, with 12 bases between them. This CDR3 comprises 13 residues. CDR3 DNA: TGTGCCTGGAGTGCCTCCTACATAGATGGCTACACCTTC. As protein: CAWSASYIDGYTF. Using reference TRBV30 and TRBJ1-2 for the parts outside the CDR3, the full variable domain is SQTIHQWPATLVQPVGSPLSLECTVEGTSNPNLYWYRQAAGRGLQLLFYSVGIGQISSEVPQNLSASRPQDRQFILSSKKLLLSDSGFYLCAWSASYIDGYTFGSGTRLTVV.

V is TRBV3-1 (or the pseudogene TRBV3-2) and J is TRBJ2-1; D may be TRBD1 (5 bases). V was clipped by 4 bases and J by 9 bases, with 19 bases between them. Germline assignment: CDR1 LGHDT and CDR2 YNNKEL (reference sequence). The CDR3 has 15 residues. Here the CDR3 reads CASSRTYRSEAEQFF. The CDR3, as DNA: TGTGCCAGCAGCCGGACCTACAGGAGTGAGGCTGAGCAGTTCTTC.

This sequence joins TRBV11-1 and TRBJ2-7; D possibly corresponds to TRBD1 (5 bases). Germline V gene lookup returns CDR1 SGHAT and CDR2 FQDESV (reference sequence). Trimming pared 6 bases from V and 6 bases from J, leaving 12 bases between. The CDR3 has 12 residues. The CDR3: CASSQGSGEQYF. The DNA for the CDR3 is TGTGCCAGCAGTCAGGGTTCCGGCGAGCAGTACTTC.

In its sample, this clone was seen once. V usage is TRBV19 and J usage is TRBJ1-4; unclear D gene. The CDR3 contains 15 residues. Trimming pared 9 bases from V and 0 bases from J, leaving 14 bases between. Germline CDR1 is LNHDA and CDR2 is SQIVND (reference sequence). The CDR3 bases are TGTGCCAGCAAGGACGGGGATGCAACTAATGAAAAACTGTTTTTT. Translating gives CASKDGDATNEKLFF. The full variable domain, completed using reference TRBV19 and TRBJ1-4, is DGGITQSPKYLFRKEGQNVTLSCEQNLNHDAMYWYRQDPGQGLRLIYYSQIVNDFQKGDIAEGYSVSREKKESFPLTVTSAQKNPTAFYLCASKDGDATNEKLFFGSGTQLSVL.

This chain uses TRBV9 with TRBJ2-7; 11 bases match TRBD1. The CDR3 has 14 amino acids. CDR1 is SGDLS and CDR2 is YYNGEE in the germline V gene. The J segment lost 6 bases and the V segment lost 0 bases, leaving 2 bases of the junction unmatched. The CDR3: CASSVGTGGAEQYF. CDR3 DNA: TGTGCCAGCAGCGTAGGGACAGGGGGCGCCGAGCAGTACTTC.